Below, one TCR beta chain is given with its context. Its antigen is not known. These data belong to a study of cytomegalovirus exposure and HLA in healthy donors. Study at large: Unique TCR beta sequences numbering 117 million came from around 180 million T cells in an earlier analysis.

PCR used 60 Vbeta primers and 13 Jbeta primers. The repertoire was sequenced with immunoSEQ multiplex PCR; TCRdb's copy has only in-frame clones and lacks some. Here the sample spans around 190,000 clones, 81% being singletons. The CDR3 is 16 amino acids. From germline, CDR1 is MGHRA and CDR2 YSYEKL. The trim removed 3 bases at V and 4 bases at J, leaving 7 bases unmatched. Study findings and constraints: Some TCR beta chains (more than 150 of them) were listed as cytomegalovirus-associated. The authors later found HLA-associated TCR beta chains more clonally expanded than equally common others.

This sequence joins TRBV4-1 and TRBJ2-2, with TRBD1 matching over 8 bases. The sequenced sample consisted of PBMCs. The sequence was collected from a man aged 35 to 55 in good health and CMV-seropositive. The CDR3 region has the DNA TGCGCCAGCAGCCATTGGACAGGGACGGGCACCGGGGAGCTGTTTTTT. Protein: CASSHWTGTGTGELFF.